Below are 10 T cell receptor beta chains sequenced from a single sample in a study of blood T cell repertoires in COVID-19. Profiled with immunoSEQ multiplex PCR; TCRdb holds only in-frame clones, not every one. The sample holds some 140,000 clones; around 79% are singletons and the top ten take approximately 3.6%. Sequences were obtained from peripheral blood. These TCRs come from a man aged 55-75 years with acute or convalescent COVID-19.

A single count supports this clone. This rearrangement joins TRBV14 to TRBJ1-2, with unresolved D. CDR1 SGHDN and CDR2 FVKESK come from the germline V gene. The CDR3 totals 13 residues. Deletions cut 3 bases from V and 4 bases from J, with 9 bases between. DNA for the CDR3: TGTGCCAGCAGCCAGGGGAGAACCTATGGCTACACCTTC. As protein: CASSQGRTYGYTF.

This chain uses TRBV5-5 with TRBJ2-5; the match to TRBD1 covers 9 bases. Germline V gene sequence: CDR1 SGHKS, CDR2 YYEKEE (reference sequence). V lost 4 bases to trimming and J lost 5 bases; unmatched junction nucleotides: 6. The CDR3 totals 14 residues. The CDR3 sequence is CASSKGQGWETQYF. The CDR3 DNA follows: TGTGCCAGCAGCAAGGGACAGGGTTGGGAGACCCAGTACTTC.

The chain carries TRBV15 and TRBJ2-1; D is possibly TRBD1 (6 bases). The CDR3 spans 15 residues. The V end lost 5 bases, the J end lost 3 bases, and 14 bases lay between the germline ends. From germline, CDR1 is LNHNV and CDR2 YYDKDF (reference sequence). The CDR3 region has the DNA TGTGCCACCAGCCTTGAGGGGGTCTACTACAATGAGCAGTTCTTC. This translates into CATSLEGVYYNEQFF.

CDR3 in DNA: TGTGCCACCAGTGATGGTGGGACAGCGACCACTGAAGCTTTCTTT. Amino acid sequence: CATSDGGTATTEAFF. The chain links TRBV24-1 to TRBJ1-1; 7 nucleotides match TRBD1. CDR1 and CDR2 from the germline V gene are KGHDR and SFDVKD. Losses at the gene ends were 3 bases for V and 4 bases for J; bases not matched to a gene: 7. The CDR3 consists of 15 residues.

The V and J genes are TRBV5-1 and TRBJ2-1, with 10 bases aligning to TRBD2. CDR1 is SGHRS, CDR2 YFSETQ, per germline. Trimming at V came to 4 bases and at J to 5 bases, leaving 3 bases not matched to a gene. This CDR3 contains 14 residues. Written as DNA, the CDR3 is TGCGCCAGCAGCCAGGGACTAGCGAACAATGAGCAGTTCTTC. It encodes CASSQGLANNEQFF.

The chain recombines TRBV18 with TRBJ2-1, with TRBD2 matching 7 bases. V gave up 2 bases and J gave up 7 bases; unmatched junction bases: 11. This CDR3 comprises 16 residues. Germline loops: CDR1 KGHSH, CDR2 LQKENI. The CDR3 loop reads CASSPWGGIDGNEQFF. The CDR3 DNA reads TGTGCCAGCTCACCATGGGGAGGGATTGATGGAAATGAGCAGTTCTTC.

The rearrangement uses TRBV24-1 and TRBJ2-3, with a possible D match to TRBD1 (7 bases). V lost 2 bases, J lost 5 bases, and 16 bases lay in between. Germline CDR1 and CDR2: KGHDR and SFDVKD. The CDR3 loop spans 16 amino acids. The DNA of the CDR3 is TGTGCCACCAGTGATTCTTCAGGGGGGCGTAAAGATACGCAGTATTTT. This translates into CATSDSSGGRKDTQYF.

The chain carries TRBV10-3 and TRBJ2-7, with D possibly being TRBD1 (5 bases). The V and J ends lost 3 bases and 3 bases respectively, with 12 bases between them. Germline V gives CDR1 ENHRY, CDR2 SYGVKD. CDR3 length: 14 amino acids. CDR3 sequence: CAISEQASFYEQYF. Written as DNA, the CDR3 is TGTGCCATCAGTGAACAGGCTTCCTTCTACGAGCAGTACTTC.

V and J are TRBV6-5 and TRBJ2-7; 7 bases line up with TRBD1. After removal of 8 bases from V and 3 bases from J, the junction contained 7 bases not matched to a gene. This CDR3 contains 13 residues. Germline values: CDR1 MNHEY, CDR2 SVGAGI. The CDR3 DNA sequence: TGTGCCAGCTCCGGAAACAGGGGCTACGAGCAGTACTTC. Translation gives CASSGNRGYEQYF.

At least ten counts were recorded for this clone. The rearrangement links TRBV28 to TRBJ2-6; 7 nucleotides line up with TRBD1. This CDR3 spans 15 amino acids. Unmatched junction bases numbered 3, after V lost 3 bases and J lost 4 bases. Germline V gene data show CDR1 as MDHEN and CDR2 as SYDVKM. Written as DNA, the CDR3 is TGTGCCAGCAGTTTTCAGGGGGACGGGGCCAACGTCCTGACTTTC. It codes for CASSFQGDGANVLTF.